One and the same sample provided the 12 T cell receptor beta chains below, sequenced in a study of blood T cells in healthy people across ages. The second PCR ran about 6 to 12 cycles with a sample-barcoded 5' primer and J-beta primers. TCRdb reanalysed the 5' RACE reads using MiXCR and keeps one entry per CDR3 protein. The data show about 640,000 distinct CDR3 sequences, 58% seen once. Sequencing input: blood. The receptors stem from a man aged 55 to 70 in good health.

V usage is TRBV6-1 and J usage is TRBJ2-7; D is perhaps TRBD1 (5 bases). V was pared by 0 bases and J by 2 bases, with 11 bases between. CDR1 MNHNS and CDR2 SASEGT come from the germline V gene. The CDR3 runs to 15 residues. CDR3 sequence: CASSEAGAAAYEQYF. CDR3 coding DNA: TGTGCCAGCAGTGAAGCAGGGGCAGCCGCCTACGAGCAGTACTTC.

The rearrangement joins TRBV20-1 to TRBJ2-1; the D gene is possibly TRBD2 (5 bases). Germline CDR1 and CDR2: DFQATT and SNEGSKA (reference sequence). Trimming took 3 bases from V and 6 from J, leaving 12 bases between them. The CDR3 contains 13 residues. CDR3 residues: CSARDLGGNEQFF. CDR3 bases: TGCAGTGCTAGGGACCTAGGAGGCAATGAGCAGTTCTTC.

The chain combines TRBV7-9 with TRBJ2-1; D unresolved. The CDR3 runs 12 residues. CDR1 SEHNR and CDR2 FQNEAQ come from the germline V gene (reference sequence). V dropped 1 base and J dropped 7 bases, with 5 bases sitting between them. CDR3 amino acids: CASSLVFNEQFF. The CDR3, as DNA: TGTGCCAGCAGCTTAGTTTTTAATGAGCAGTTCTTC.

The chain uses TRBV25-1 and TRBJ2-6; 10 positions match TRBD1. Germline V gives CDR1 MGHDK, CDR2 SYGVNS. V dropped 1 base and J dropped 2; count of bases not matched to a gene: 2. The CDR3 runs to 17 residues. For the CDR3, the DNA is TGTGCCAGCAGTGAATGGGACAGGGGAGCTGGGGCCAACGTCCTGACTTTC. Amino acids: CASSEWDRGAGANVLTF.

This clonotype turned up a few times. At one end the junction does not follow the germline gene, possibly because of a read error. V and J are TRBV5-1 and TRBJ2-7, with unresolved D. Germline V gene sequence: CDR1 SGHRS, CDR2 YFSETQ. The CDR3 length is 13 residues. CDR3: CASSLDPTYEQYF. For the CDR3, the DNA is TGTGCCAGCAGTTTAGACCCTACCTACGAGCAGTACTTC.

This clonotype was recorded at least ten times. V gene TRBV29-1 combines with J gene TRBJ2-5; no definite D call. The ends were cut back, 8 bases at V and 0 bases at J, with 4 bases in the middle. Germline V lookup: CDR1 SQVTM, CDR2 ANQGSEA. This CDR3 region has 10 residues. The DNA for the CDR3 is TGCAGCTCCTACCAAGAGACCCAGTACTTC. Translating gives CSSYQETQYF.

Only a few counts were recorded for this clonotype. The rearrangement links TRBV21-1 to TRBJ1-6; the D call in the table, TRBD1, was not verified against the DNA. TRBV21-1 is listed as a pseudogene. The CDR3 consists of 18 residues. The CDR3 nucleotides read TGTGCCAGCAGCAAAGTCGGCAGGGGGATGTCCTATAATTCACCCCTCCACTTT. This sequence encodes CASSKVGRGMSYNSPLHF.

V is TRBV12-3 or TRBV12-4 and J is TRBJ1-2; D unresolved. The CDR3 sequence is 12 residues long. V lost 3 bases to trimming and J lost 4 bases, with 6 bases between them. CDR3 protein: CASSFWTYGYTF. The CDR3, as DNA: TGTGCCAGCAGTTTCTGGACCTATGGCTACACCTTC.

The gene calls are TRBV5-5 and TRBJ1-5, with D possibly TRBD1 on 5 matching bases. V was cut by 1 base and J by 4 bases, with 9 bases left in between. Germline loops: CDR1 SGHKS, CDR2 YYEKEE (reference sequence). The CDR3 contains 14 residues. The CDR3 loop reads CASSLWGTNQPQHF. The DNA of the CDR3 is TGTGCCAGCAGCTTGTGGGGGACTAATCAGCCCCAGCATTTT.

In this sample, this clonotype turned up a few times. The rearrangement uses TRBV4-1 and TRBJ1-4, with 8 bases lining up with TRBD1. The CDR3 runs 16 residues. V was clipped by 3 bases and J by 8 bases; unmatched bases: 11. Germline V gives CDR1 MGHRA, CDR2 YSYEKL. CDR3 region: CASSHKARDRLEKLFF. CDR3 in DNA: TGCGCCAGCAGCCATAAAGCCCGGGACAGGTTGGAAAAACTGTTTTTT.

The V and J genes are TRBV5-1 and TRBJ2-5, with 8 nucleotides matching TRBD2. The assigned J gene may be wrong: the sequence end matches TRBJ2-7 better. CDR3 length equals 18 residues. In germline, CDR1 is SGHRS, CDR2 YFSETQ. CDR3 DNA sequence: TGCGCCAGCAGCTTGGTGGGCCCCGCTAGCGGGTCCTCCTACGAGCAGTACTTC. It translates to CASSLVGPASGSSYEQYF.

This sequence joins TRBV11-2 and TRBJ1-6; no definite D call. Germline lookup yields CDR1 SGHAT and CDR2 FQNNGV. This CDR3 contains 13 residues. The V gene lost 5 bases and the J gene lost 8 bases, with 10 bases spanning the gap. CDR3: CASSLLWDSPLHF. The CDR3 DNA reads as TGTGCCAGCAGCCTCCTGTGGGATTCACCCCTCCACTTT.